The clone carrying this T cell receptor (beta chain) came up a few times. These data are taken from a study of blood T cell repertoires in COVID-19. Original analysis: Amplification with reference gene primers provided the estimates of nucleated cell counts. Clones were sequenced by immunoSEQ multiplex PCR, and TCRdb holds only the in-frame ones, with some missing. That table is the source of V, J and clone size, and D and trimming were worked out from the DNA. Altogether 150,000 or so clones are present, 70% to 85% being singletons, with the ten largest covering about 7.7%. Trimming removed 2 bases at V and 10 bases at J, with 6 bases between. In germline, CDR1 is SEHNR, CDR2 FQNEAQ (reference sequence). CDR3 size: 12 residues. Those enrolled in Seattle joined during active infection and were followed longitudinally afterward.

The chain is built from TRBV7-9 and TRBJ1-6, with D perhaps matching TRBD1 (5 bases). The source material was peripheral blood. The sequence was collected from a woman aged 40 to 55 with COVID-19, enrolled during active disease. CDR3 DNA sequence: TGTGCCAGCAGCTTACAGGGCTCACCCCTCCACTTT. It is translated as CASSLQGSPLHF.